Listed here are 17 T cell receptor beta chains from one sample, sequenced in a study of T cell responses to AZD1222 COVID-19 vaccine. Produced via immunoSEQ multiplex PCR; TCRdb's table is partial and in-frame only. Here the sample spans 100,000 or so clones, 75% to 95% being singletons. The material was peripheral blood, obtained 28 days after the second AZD1222 dose. These receptors all stem from an adult who received the AZD1222 COVID-19 vaccine.

The genes are TRBV24-1 and TRBJ2-5; a possible D gene is TRBD1 (5 bases). CDR1 and CDR2 from the germline V gene are KGHDR and SFDVKD. Trimming cost V 4 bases and J 5 bases, with 19 bases left between them. This CDR3 contains 16 residues. CDR3: CATSDRKFGAAETQYF. The CDR3 DNA is TGTGCCACCAGTGACCGAAAATTTGGGGCAGCGGAGACCCAGTACTTC.

The chain carries TRBV2 and TRBJ2-7; a weak D match, TRBD2 (6 bases). From germline, CDR1 is SNHLY and CDR2 FYNNEI. The CDR3 runs 20 residues. Trimming stripped 8 bases from V and 0 bases from J, with 32 bases between. CDR3: CASPGLFRPPPRGDSYEQYF. The CDR3 bases are TGTGCCAGCCCCGGGCTGTTTAGACCACCCCCCCGCGGGGACTCCTACGAGCAGTACTTC.

The J gene is TRBJ1-6, the V gene TRBV6-5; D is ambiguous. Germline V gene lookup returns CDR1 MNHEY and CDR2 SVGAGI. The germline V and J ends were trimmed by 7 bases and 0 bases, with 10 bases remaining between them. The CDR3 length is 15 residues. The CDR3 loop reads CASNPRGSYNSPLHF. CDR3 DNA sequence: TGTGCCAGCAACCCTCGGGGCTCCTATAATTCACCCCTCCACTTT.

The rearrangement uses TRBV6-5 and TRBJ1-2; TRBD1 matches 9 bases. The V segment lost 6 bases and the J segment 6 bases; nucleotides outside the gene matches: 8. CDR3 size: 14 residues. Germline loops: CDR1 MNHEY, CDR2 SVGAGI. CDR3: CASRGTGQGNGYTF. In DNA form, the CDR3 reads TGTGCCAGCAGGGGAACGGGACAGGGAAATGGCTACACCTTC.

This chain links TRBV6-5 with TRBJ2-7; 7 bases align to TRBD2. The J segment lost 2 bases and the V segment lost 9 bases, leaving 13 bases of the junction unmatched. This CDR3 region has 15 residues. Germline CDR1 MNHEY, CDR2 SVGAGI. The CDR3 nucleotides are TGTGCCAGTTGGGTGGGAGGGACTCAAGCCTACGAGCAGTACTTC. This sequence encodes CASWVGGTQAYEQYF.

The chain is built from TRBV30 and TRBJ2-7; D is undetermined. V was pared by 2 bases and J by 1 base, with 9 bases between. Germline V gene data show CDR1 as GTSNPN and CDR2 as SVGIG (reference sequence). The CDR3 covers 13 residues. CDR3 DNA sequence: TGTGCCTGGAGTAAGCAATATTCCTACGAGCAGTACTTC. Its protein is CAWSKQYSYEQYF.

This sequence joins TRBV3-1 (or the pseudogene TRBV3-2) and TRBJ1-1; perhaps TRBD1 as D (5 bases). This CDR3 contains 12 residues. The V and J ends lost 2 bases and 7 bases respectively, with 8 bases between them. CDR1 and CDR2 from the germline V gene are LGHDT and YNNKEL (reference sequence). The CDR3 loop reads CASSQIDSEAFF. The CDR3, as DNA: TGTGCCAGCAGCCAAATCGACAGTGAAGCTTTCTTT.

V and J are TRBV5-4 and TRBJ1-6; 8 nucleotides align to TRBD1. Germline V gives CDR1 SGHNT, CDR2 YYREEE (reference sequence). J was trimmed by 5 bases and V by 0 bases; bases with no gene match: 1. This CDR3 spans 15 amino acids. The CDR3 region is CASSLGQGNNSPLHF. The DNA for the CDR3 is TGTGCCAGCAGCTTGGGACAGGGGAATAATTCACCCCTCCACTTT.

The CDR3 spells CASTLAGGYNEQFF. CDR3 nucleotides: TGCGCCAGCACATTAGCGGGGGGATACAATGAGCAGTTCTTC. The chain employs TRBV5-1 and TRBJ2-1; 10 nucleotides agree with TRBD2. V lost 6 bases to trimming and J lost 4 bases; unmatched junction nucleotides: 4. The CDR3 runs 14 residues. Germline V gene lookup returns CDR1 SGHRS and CDR2 YFSETQ.

The CDR3 is CASSYRGLAGKWKLFF. The CDR3, as DNA: TGTGCCAGCAGTTACCGGGGACTAGCGGGGAAGTGGAAGCTGTTTTTT. V gene TRBV6-2 or TRBV6-3 combines with J gene TRBJ2-2; 13 bases agree with TRBD2. Germline V CDR1 and CDR2: MNHEY, SVGEGT. There are 16 residues in the CDR3. Trimming at V came to 2 bases and at J to 12 bases, leaving 9 bases not matched to a gene.

This clone has a single count. J is TRBJ2-1 and V is TRBV7-3; 8 bases are a match to TRBD2. The length of the CDR3 is 16 residues. The junction had 7 bases not matched to a gene; V was cut back by 1 base and J by 5 bases. The germline gives CDR1 SGHTA, CDR2 FQGTGA. CDR3 sequence: CASSLNGAGVDNEQFF. DNA of the CDR3: TGTGCCAGCAGCTTAAATGGAGCGGGAGTTGACAATGAGCAGTTCTTC.

V is TRBV6-1 and J is TRBJ2-7; 8 bases are a match to TRBD2. CDR3 length: 18 amino acids. The ends lost 0 bases at V and 6 bases at J; junction bases unmatched: 16. CDR1 and CDR2 from the germline V gene are MNHNS and SASEGT. CDR3 bases: TGTGCCAGCAGTGAAGCTCCGCCTGGGGCGGGAGGCGGGGTCGAGCAGTACTTC. Protein product: CASSEAPPGAGGGVEQYF.

The rearrangement uses TRBV3-1 (or the pseudogene TRBV3-2) and TRBJ1-5; no firm D call. With 0 bases removed from V and 0 bases from J, the gap between germline ends came to 6 bases. Germline V gene lookup returns CDR1 LGHDT and CDR2 YNNKEL (reference sequence). The CDR3 is 15 amino acids. The CDR3: CASSQDLLSNQPQHF. The CDR3 nucleotides are TGTGCCAGCAGCCAAGATCTCCTTAGCAATCAGCCCCAGCATTTT.

V gene TRBV19 combines with J gene TRBJ2-3; D might be TRBD1 or TRBD2, each matching 5 bases. The germline V gene has CDR1 LNHDA and CDR2 SQIVND (reference sequence). V gave up 4 bases and J gave up 0 bases, with 8 bases separating them. There are 14 residues in the CDR3. CDR3 sequence: CASSKGTSTDTQYF. The CDR3 bases are TGTGCCAGTAGTAAGGGGACGAGCACAGATACGCAGTATTTT.

This clone was observed a single time. J is TRBJ2-2 and V is TRBV28; the D gene could be TRBD1 or TRBD2 (5 bases each). This CDR3 spans 15 amino acids. V was trimmed by 3 bases and J by 6 bases, leaving 14 bases between them. The germline V gene has CDR1 MDHEN and CDR2 SYDVKM. The CDR3 sequence is CASSLGDPRAGELFF. CDR3 coding DNA: TGTGCCAGCAGTTTGGGGGACCCACGAGCCGGGGAGCTGTTTTTT.

This clone was observed a single time. Here the CDR3 DNA reads TGTGCCAGTAGCCCAAGACACCTATATAACTATGGCTACACCTTC. Amino acid sequence: CASSPRHLYNYGYTF. The gene calls are TRBV19 and TRBJ1-2, with D unresolved. Between the trimmed V and J ends, which lost 6 bases and 1 base, there was a span of 15 bases. Germline V lookup: CDR1 LNHDA, CDR2 SQIVND (reference sequence). This CDR3 has 15 residues.

Written as DNA, the CDR3 is TGTGCCACCAGCCTTAACAGCGAGACCCAGTACTTC. It specifies CATSLNSETQYF. The V and J genes are TRBV15 and TRBJ2-5; D is undetermined. Between the trimmed V and J ends, which lost 5 bases and 5 bases, there was a span of 9 bases. The germline V gene has CDR1 LNHNV and CDR2 YYDKDF (reference sequence). This CDR3 has 12 amino acids. Combining the CDR3 with reference TRBV15 and TRBJ2-5 gives the whole variable domain DAMVIQNPRYQVTQFGKPVTLSCSQTLNHNVMYWYQQKSSQAPKLLFHYYDKDFNNEADTPDNFQSRRPNTSFCFLDIRSPGLGDTAMYLCATSLNSETQYFGPGTRLLVL.